This TCR beta chain came from a study of OX40 agonist ivuxolimab in advanced cancers. Study outcomes and limitations: At doses 0.1 to 3.0 mg/kg, CD4+ and CD8+ clones expanded. Antigen specificity was not determined for the expanded peripheral T cells.

Baseline was the first blood sampling point, followed by cycle 4 day 1 and cycle 7 day 1. Concerning this clone: What it binds is not known.

Sequencing was performed with immunoSEQ multiplex PCR; in TCRdb, only in-frame clones are kept and a portion is missing. The sample holds over 55,000 clones; 70% to 90% are singletons and the top ten take about 7.9%. The CDR3 totals 14 residues. Unmatched junction bases numbered 4, after V lost 5 bases and J lost 5 bases. CDR1 and CDR2 (germline): MDHEN, SYDVKM. The sequence was obtained from an adult with an advanced solid tumor such as melanoma, head and neck, liver or kidney cancer. Specimen: CD4+ or CD8+ T cells sorted from blood, collected in a trial of the OX40 agonist ivuxolimab. The chain recombines TRBV28 with TRBJ1-4; 8 nucleotides line up with TRBD1. CDR3 DNA sequence: TGTGCCAGCAGTGCCAGGACAGGGAATGAAAAACTGTTTTTT. Its protein product is CASSARTGNEKLFF.